Listed below are T cell receptor beta chains from one sample, sequenced in a study of blood T cell repertoires in COVID-19. TCRdb keeps only in-frame clones here, not all; method: immunoSEQ multiplex PCR. The sample has 200,000 to 250,000 clones, about 93% seen once. Sequenced material: peripheral blood. These receptors all stem from a man aged 60 to 75 with COVID-19, enrolled during active disease. Both conserved end residues are part of each CDR3. A D gene is named only where the DNA matches it firmly. Size is stated for part of the rows, as once, few or many counts, or as a class when the clone is expanded.

V: TRBV2; D: TRBD2; length: 16; J: TRBJ2-1; size: NA; DNA: TGTGCCAGCAGTCAATCGCTAGCGGGGGGGCAAAATGAGCAGTTCTTC; CDR3: CASSQSLAGGQNEQFF
V: TRBV2; D: NA; length: 14; J: TRBJ1-5; size: NA; DNA: TGTGCCAGCAGTGGCGGGACCGTGGGTCAGCCCCAGCATTTT; CDR3: CASSGGTVGQPQHF
V: TRBV24-1; D: NA; length: 14; J: TRBJ1-2; size: once; DNA: TGTGCCACCAGTGATTTCAGACAGAACTATGGCTACACCTTC; CDR3: CATSDFRQNYGYTF
V: TRBV6-6; D: TRBD2; length: 17; J: TRBJ2-7; size: NA; DNA: TGTGCCAGCAGTCTAAGCGGGAGATTTGTTGGGGCCTACGAGCAGTACTTC; CDR3: CASSLSGRFVGAYEQYF
V: TRBV9; D: TRBD1; length: 14; J: TRBJ1-4; size: NA; DNA: TGTGCCAGCAGCGTGGGACAGGGTGGGGAAAAACTGTTTTTT; CDR3: CASSVGQGGEKLFF
V: TRBV25-1; D: NA; length: 13; J: TRBJ2-1; size: NA; DNA: TGTGCCAGCAGTGCTCTTATGGGGCATGAGCAGTTCTTC; CDR3: CASSALMGHEQFF
V: TRBV6-5; D: NA; length: 13; J: TRBJ2-7; size: NA; DNA: TGTGCCAGCAAAGACAGGAGCTCCTACGAGCAGTACTTC; CDR3: CASKDRSSYEQYF
V: TRBV28; D: TRBD1; length: 13; J: TRBJ1-2; size: NA; DNA: TGTGCCAGCGCGACAGGGGGCATCTATGGCTACACCTTC; CDR3: CASATGGIYGYTF
V: TRBV5-8; D: NA; length: 13; J: TRBJ1-2; size: NA; DNA: TGTGCCAGCAGCCCAGTACAAAACTATGGCTACACCTTC; CDR3: CASSPVQNYGYTF
V: TRBV19; D: TRBD1; length: 14; J: TRBJ1-6; size: NA; DNA: TGTGCCAGTAGCATGACAGGGGGGGATTCACCCCTCCACTTT; CDR3: CASSMTGGDSPLHF
V: TRBV7-8; D: TRBD1; length: 15; J: TRBJ1-1; size: NA; DNA: TGTGCCAGCAGCCCCGGGACAGGCATGAACACTGAAGCTTTCTTT; CDR3: CASSPGTGMNTEAFF
V: TRBV6-2/TRBV6-3; D: NA; length: 14; J: TRBJ1-1; size: NA; DNA: TGTGCCAGCAGTGCGACAAACATGAACACTGAAGCTTTCTTT; CDR3: CASSATNMNTEAFF
V: TRBV5-1; D: TRBD1; length: 15; J: TRBJ1-2; size: NA; DNA: TGCGCCAGCAGCTTACAGGGGATGAGGCCCTATGGCTACACCTTC; CDR3: CASSLQGMRPYGYTF
V: TRBV10-1; D: TRBD1; length: 14; J: TRBJ2-3; size: NA; DNA: TGCGCCAGCAGCCGGGACAGTAGCACAGATACGCAGTATTTT; CDR3: CASSRDSSTDTQYF
V: TRBV19; D: TRBD2; length: 15; J: TRBJ2-5; size: NA; DNA: TGTGCCAGTACCACCGGGCGCGGGGGATGGGAGACCCAGTACTTC; CDR3: CASTTGRGGWETQYF
V: TRBV2; D: TRBD1; length: 14; J: TRBJ1-2; size: once; DNA: TGTGCCAGCAGGGGGGGACAGGCTAACTATGGCTACACCTTC; CDR3: CASRGGQANYGYTF
V: TRBV19; D: NA; length: 17; J: TRBJ1-4; size: NA; DNA: TGTGCCAGTAGTATAGATAGTCTTCAGGGTCGGAGCGAAAAACTGTTTTTT; CDR3: CASSIDSLQGRSEKLFF
V: TRBV11-2; D: NA; length: 15; J: TRBJ2-1; size: NA; DNA: TGTGCCAGCAGCTTAGTCATGGGTCCCCGGGGGGAGCAGTTCTTC; CDR3: CASSLVMGPRGEQFF
V: TRBV28; D: TRBD1; length: 15; J: TRBJ1-2; size: NA; DNA: TGTGCCAGCATAGATCCGGGACAGGTCTACTATGGCTACACCTTC; CDR3: CASIDPGQVYYGYTF
V: TRBV6-8; D: TRBD1; length: 16; J: TRBJ2-7; size: NA; DNA: TGTGCCAGCAGCCGGGGACAGGGGGCGCCTCGTCGGGAGCAGTACTTC; CDR3: CASSRGQGAPRREQYF
V: TRBV28; D: TRBD1; length: 15; J: TRBJ1-6; size: NA; DNA: TGTGCCAGCACTCCCTCCCCAGGGGGGAATTCACCCCTCCACTTT; CDR3: CASTPSPGGNSPLHF
V: TRBV5-1; D: NA; length: 17; J: TRBJ2-5; size: NA; DNA: TGCGCCAGCTCAAGGGAACCGACAGGAGGAATCCGGGAGACCCAGTACTTC; CDR3: CASSREPTGGIRETQYF
V: TRBV19; D: NA; length: 17; J: TRBJ1-6; size: NA; DNA: TGTGCCAGTAGTATCAAGCAAATTAGCTCCTATAATTCACCCCTCCACTTT; CDR3: CASSIKQISSYNSPLHF
V: TRBV19; D: NA; length: 18; J: TRBJ2-6; size: NA; DNA: TGTGCCAGTAGTATAGTTGGACAGCTAACCTCTGGGGCCAACGTCCTGACTTTC; CDR3: CASSIVGQLTSGANVLTF
V: TRBV7-2; D: NA; length: 14; J: TRBJ2-3; size: NA; DNA: TGTGCCAGCAGCCAATACAGGAACACAGATACGCAGTATTTT; CDR3: CASSQYRNTDTQYF
V: TRBV3-1/TRBV3-2; D: TRBD1; length: 17; J: TRBJ2-7; size: NA; DNA: TGTGCCAGCAGCCAAGGACTACGGACAGGGAGCTCCTACGAGCAGTACTTC; CDR3: CASSQGLRTGSSYEQYF
V: TRBV15; D: NA; length: 13; J: TRBJ1-2; size: NA; DNA: TGTGCCACCAGCAGGCGCGGAAACTATGGCTACACCTTC; CDR3: CATSRRGNYGYTF
V: TRBV5-1; D: NA; length: 17; J: TRBJ1-1; size: NA; DNA: TGCGCCAGCAGCTTGGGATTAGGGAGGGCCCAGAGCACTGAAGCTTTCTTT; CDR3: CASSLGLGRAQSTEAFF
V: TRBV7-9; D: NA; length: 15; J: TRBJ2-1; size: NA; DNA: TGTGCCAGCAGCTACCACGCAGGAGGATGGAATGAGCAGTTCTTC; CDR3: CASSYHAGGWNEQFF
V: TRBV30; D: NA; length: 15; J: TRBJ1-1; size: NA; DNA: TGTGCCTGGAGTCCCGGTGAAGTACCAACCACTGAAGCTTTCTTT; CDR3: CAWSPGEVPTTEAFF
V: TRBV5-1; D: TRBD2; length: 16; J: TRBJ2-2; size: NA; DNA: TGCGCCAGCAGCTCGAGAAGCGGGGGGAACACCGGGGAGCTGTTTTTT; CDR3: CASSSRSGGNTGELFF
V: TRBV18; D: NA; length: 14; J: TRBJ2-3; size: once; DNA: TGTGCCAGCTCGCTAAACCGGAGAACAGATACGCAGTATTTT; CDR3: CASSLNRRTDTQYF
V: TRBV5-1; D: NA; length: 12; J: TRBJ2-2; size: NA; DNA: TGCGCCAGCAGCCCCAGCACCGGGGAGCTGTTTTTT; CDR3: CASSPSTGELFF
V: TRBV6-5; D: NA; length: 14; J: TRBJ1-3; size: NA; DNA: TGTGCCAGCAGCTTGACAGTAGACGGAAACACCATATATTTT; CDR3: CASSLTVDGNTIYF
V: TRBV28; D: TRBD2; length: 17; J: TRBJ2-3; size: NA; DNA: TGTGCCAGCACCTTCGGGGGACTAGCGGGAGGAGTGGATACGCAGTATTTT; CDR3: CASTFGGLAGGVDTQYF
V: TRBV5-6; D: NA; length: 14; J: TRBJ1-2; size: NA; DNA: TGTGCCAGCACCAACCCCCCAGGCGTCTATGGCTACACCTTC; CDR3: CASTNPPGVYGYTF
V: TRBV10-2; D: NA; length: 14; J: TRBJ1-2; size: NA; DNA: TGCGCCAGCAGTGAGGAGGCAGGGGTTAATGGCTACACCTTC; CDR3: CASSEEAGVNGYTF
V: TRBV4-2; D: TRBD1; length: 14; J: TRBJ2-5; size: NA; DNA: TGTGCCAGCAGCCAAGTAAGAGGGGGCGAGACCCAGTACTTC; CDR3: CASSQVRGGETQYF
V: TRBV9; D: TRBD2; length: 12; J: TRBJ2-7; size: few; DNA: TGTGCCAGCACTAGCGGGCCCCACGAGCAGTACTTC; CDR3: CASTSGPHEQYF
V: TRBV28; D: TRBD1; length: 14; J: TRBJ1-2; size: NA; DNA: TGTGCCAGCAGTTCAGGGGGCGTTTACTATGGCTACACCTTC; CDR3: CASSSGGVYYGYTF
V: TRBV19; D: TRBD1; length: 13; J: TRBJ1-5; size: NA; DNA: TGTGCCACCACAGGGGTCTCCAATCAGCCCCAGCATTTT; CDR3: CATTGVSNQPQHF
V: TRBV4-3; D: TRBD2; length: 18; J: TRBJ2-3; size: NA; DNA: TGCGCCAGCAGCCAAGATTTCCTAGCGGGAGCGGGCACAGATACGCAGTATTTT; CDR3: CASSQDFLAGAGTDTQYF
V: TRBV7-9; D: NA; length: 14; J: TRBJ2-1; size: NA; DNA: TGTGCCAGCAGCTTAGATCTAGCGCACAATGAGCAGTTCTTC; CDR3: CASSLDLAHNEQFF